This TCR beta chain was identified in a study of cytomegalovirus exposure and HLA in healthy donors. From germline, CDR1 is SEHNR and CDR2 FQNEAQ (reference sequence). V lost 1 base and J lost 1; bases outside the gene matches: 5. The CDR3 loop spans 16 amino acids. A word on this clone: Its antigen is still unknown.

Findings of the study overall: An ancestry cluster, one associated with Asian ancestry, reportedly showed fewer N-insertions than the 666-donor mean in a later analysis.

The PCR was carried out with 60 Vbeta primers and 13 Jbeta primers. This table comes from immunoSEQ multiplex PCR, and its TCRdb copy is limited to in-frame clones, with some not included. The profile covers over 95,000 clones, with roughly 69% appearing a single time and approximately 1.9% taken by the ten largest. The gene calls are TRBV7-9 and TRBJ1-1; TRBD1 matches 8 bases. Specimen: PBMCs. This sequence originates from a human donor in good health. Written as DNA, the CDR3 is TGTGCCAGCAGCTTAGGTACCGGACAGGGGAACACTGAAGCTTTCTTT. It translates to CASSLGTGQGNTEAFF.